The source of this T cell receptor (beta chain) is a study of CD8 T cells in Susac syndrome. This CDR3 region has 14 residues. The V gene's germline CDR1 is MNHEY and CDR2 SMNVEV (reference sequence). V trimming: 5 bases; J trimming: 4 bases; junction bases outside the gene matches: 7. RNA amounts of roughly 0.45 to 1 ug underwent reverse transcription with random hexamers. The CDR3 of TCR beta was amplified by immunoSEQ multiplex PCR across 54 Vbeta and 13 Jbeta. TCRdb re-analysed the immunoSEQ multiplex PCR reads in MiXCR, keeping a single row per CDR3 protein. The table records some 200,000 distinct CDR3 sequences, about 95% of them present only once.

Sequenced sample: CD4+ T cells from PBMCs. This clonotype was sampled from a human donor with multiple sclerosis. V gene TRBV27 combines with J gene TRBJ1-2; 7 bases map to TRBD1. The DNA of the CDR3 is TGTGCCAGCAGTACGACAGGGTCCTTCTATGGCTACACCTTC. It yields the protein CASSTTGSFYGYTF.